The next 7 T cell receptor beta chains were all read from a single sample in a study of blood T cell repertoires in COVID-19. The repertoire was sequenced with immunoSEQ multiplex PCR; TCRdb's copy has only in-frame clones and lacks some. The data hold roughly 150,000 clones, with around 84% observed a single time. Sequenced input: PBMCs or T cells enriched from blood (not recorded which). The source is a woman aged 45-65 years who had recovered from COVID-19.

This clone was found a few times. In the same sample, other DNA sequences code for this CDR3. The chain uses TRBV5-5 and TRBJ2-7, with 9 bases that match TRBD1. V lost 4 bases to trimming and J lost 7 bases; unmatched junction nucleotides: 12. Germline loops: CDR1 SGHKS, CDR2 YYEKEE (reference sequence). The CDR3 has 15 residues. The CDR3 region is CASSRDRDRAREQYF. CDR3 DNA sequence: TGTGCCAGCAGCCGGGACCGGGACAGGGCTAGGGAGCAGTACTTC.

The chain joins TRBV12-3 or TRBV12-4 to TRBJ1-1; D is possibly TRBD1 (5 bases). The CDR3 sequence is 13 residues long. Trimming removed 5 bases from V and 3 bases from J, with 10 bases in between. CDR3 loop: CASSGGGYTEAFF. For the CDR3, the DNA is TGTGCCAGCAGTGGGGGAGGGTACACTGAAGCTTTCTTT.

This sequence joins TRBV19 and TRBJ2-7; TRBD2 might be the D (6 bases). Germline CDR1 reads LNHDA; CDR2 reads SQIVND (reference sequence). CDR3 length equals 13 residues. Deletions cut 3 bases from V and 1 base from J, with 7 bases between. The CDR3 loop is CASSILASYEQYF. As DNA, the CDR3 is TGTGCCAGTAGTATCCTAGCGTCCTACGAGCAGTACTTC.

This sequence joins TRBV28 and TRBJ2-5; 9 bases agree with TRBD1. Germline CDR1 reads MDHEN; CDR2 reads SYDVKM. The CDR3 runs to 15 residues. V was clipped by 2 bases and J by 5 bases; unmatched bases: 6. The CDR3 bases are TGTGCCAGCAGTTTACCACAGGGGGCGGGGGAGACCCAGTACTTC. Protein: CASSLPQGAGETQYF.

To note about this clone: The same CDR3 is also encoded by other DNA sequences in this sample. The chain couples TRBV29-1 to TRBJ1-1; D remains unclear. The CDR3 length is 11 residues. V was shortened by 3 bases and J by 1 base, with 3 bases between the two germline ends. Germline CDR1 and CDR2: SQVTM and ANQGSEA. The CDR3 bases are TGCAGCGTTGACAGGAACACTGAAGCTTTCTTT. As protein: CSVDRNTEAFF.

This clone was seen many times. The chain is built from TRBV3-1 (or the pseudogene TRBV3-2) and TRBJ2-1, with 16 bases identical to TRBD2. Losses at the gene ends were 3 bases for V and 6 bases for J; bases not matched to a gene: 2. The CDR3 length is 16 residues. Germline V gene sequence: CDR1 LGHDT, CDR2 YNNKEL (reference sequence). The chain's CDR3 is CASSQGLAGGPNEQFF. In DNA form, the CDR3 reads TGTGCCAGCAGCCAGGGACTAGCGGGGGGGCCCAATGAGCAGTTCTTC.

The rearrangement links TRBV4-1 to TRBJ1-6; D is unresolved. Trimming took 0 bases from V and 0 from J, leaving 12 bases between them. Looked up from germline, CDR1 is MGHRA and CDR2 is YSYEKL. This CDR3 comprises 18 residues. CDR3 loop: CASSQDGVRGSYNSPLHF. CDR3 DNA sequence: TGCGCCAGCAGCCAAGACGGAGTCCGTGGCTCCTATAATTCACCCCTCCACTTT.